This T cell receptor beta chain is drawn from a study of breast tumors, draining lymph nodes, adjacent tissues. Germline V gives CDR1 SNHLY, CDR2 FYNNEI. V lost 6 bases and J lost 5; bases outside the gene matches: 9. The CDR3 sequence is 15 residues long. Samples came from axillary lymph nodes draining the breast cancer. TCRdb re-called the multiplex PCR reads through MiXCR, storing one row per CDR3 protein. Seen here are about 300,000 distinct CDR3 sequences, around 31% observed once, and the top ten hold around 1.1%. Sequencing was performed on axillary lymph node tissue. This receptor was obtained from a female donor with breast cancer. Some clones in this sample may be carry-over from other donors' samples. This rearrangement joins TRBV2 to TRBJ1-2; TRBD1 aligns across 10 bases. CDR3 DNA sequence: TGTGCCAGCAGCCTCCGGGACAGGGGTCCTTATGGCTACACCTTC. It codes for CASSLRDRGPYGYTF. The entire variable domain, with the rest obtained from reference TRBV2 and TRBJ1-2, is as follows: EPEVTQTPSHQVTQMGQEVILRCVPISNHLYFYWYRQILGQKVEFLVSFYNNEISEKSEIFDDQFSVERPDGSNFTLKIRSTKLEDSAMYFCASSLRDRGPYGYTFGSGTRLTVV.